This T cell receptor beta chain was documented in a study of Ad26.COV2.S vaccination and SARS-CoV-2 variants. Remarks on this clone: Its antigen is not known.

CDR1 and CDR2 from the germline V gene are SGHAT and FQNNGV. Trimming pared 1 base from V and 1 base from J, leaving 4 bases between. This CDR3 spans 13 amino acids. Libraries were prepared by immunoSEQ multiplex PCR; TCRdb keeps only in-frame clonotypes and omits some of them. This sample has hundreds of thousands of clones, with 88% found just once. Whole-study findings and limits: Analytic work on TCR breadth and depth might have understated the full extent of total T cell responses.

Treatment of the sample: 15 to 20 received Ad26.COV2.S at low or high dose, single or two shots; 5 received placebo; per-sample allocation not given. Collection of the samples took place on day 63 after the first injection of vaccine or placebo. Sequenced material: peripheral blood, taken in a trial of Ad26.COV2.S vaccine versus placebo. This receptor was identified in a person between 18 and 59 years old who received the Ad26.COV2.S COVID-19 vaccine or a placebo. V is TRBV11-2 and J is TRBJ1-1; D gene uncertain. CDR3 sequence reads: CASSLGENTEAFF. CDR3 in DNA: TGTGCCAGCAGCTTAGGGGAGAACACTGAAGCTTTCTTT.